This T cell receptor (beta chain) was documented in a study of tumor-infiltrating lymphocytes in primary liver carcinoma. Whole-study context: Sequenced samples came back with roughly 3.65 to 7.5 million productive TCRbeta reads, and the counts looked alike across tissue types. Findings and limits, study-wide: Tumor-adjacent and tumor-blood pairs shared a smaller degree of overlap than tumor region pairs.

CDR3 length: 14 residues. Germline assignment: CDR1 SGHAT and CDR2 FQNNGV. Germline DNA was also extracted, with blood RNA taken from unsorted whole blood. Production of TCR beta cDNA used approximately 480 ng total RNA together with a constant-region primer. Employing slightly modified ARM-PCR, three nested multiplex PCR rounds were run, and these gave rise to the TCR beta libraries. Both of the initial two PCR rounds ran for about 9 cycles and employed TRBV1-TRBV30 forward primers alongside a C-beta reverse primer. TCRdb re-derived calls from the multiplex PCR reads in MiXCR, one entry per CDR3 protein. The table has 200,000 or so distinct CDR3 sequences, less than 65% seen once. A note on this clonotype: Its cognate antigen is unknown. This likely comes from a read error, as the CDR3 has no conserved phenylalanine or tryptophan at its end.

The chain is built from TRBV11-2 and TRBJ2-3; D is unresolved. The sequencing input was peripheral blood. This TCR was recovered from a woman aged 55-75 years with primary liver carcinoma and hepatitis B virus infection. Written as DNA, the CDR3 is TGTGCCAGCAAACCGGAACTGGGTACAGATATGCAGTATTCT. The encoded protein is CASKPELGTDMQYS.